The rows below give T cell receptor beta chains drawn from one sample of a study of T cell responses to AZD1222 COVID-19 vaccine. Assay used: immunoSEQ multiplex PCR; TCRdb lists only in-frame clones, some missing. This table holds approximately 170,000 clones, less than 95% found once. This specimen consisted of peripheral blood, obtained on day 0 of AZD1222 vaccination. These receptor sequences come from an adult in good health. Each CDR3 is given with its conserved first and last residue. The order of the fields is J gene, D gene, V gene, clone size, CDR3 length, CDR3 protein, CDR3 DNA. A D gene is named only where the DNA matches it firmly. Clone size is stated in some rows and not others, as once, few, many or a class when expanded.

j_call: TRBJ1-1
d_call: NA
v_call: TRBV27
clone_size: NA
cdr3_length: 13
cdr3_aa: CASSLFGNTEAFF
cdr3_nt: TGTGCCAGCAGTTTATTTGGGAACACTGAAGCTTTCTTT

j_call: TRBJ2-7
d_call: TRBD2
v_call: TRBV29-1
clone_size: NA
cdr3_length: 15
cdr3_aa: CSVEDSSGRPYEQYF
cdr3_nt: TGCAGCGTTGAAGATAGTAGCGGGAGACCCTACGAGCAGTACTTC

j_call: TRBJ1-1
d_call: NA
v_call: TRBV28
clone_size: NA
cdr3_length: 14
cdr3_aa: CASSLAGVNTEAFF
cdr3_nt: TGTGCCAGCAGTTTAGCGGGGGTGAACACTGAAGCTTTCTTT

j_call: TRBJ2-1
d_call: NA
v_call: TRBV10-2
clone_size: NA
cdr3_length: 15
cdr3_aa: CASSEFRQLRYEQFF
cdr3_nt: TGCGCCAGCAGTGAGTTTCGGCAGCTGCGATATGAGCAGTTCTTC

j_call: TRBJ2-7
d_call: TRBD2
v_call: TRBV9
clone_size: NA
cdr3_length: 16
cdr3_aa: CASSGRASGSIYEQYF
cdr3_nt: TGTGCCAGCAGCGGGCGGGCTAGCGGGAGTATATACGAGCAGTACTTC

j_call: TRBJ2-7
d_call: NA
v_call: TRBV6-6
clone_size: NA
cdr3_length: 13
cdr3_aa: CASSYFGRREQYF
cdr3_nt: TGTGCCAGCAGTTACTTCGGACGTCGTGAGCAGTACTTC

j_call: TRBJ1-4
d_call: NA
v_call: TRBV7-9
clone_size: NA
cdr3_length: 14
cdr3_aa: CASSLGQLNEKLFF
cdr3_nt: TGTGCCAGCAGCTTAGGGCAACTCAATGAAAAACTGTTTTTT

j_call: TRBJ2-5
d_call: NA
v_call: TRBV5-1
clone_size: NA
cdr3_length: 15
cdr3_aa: CASSLALDIQETQYF
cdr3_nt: TGCGCCAGCAGCTTGGCCTTGGATATCCAAGAGACCCAGTACTTC

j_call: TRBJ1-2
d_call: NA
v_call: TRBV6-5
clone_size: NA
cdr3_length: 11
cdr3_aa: CASSPTRGYTF
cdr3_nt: TGTGCCAGCAGCCCGACGCGGGGCTACACCTTC

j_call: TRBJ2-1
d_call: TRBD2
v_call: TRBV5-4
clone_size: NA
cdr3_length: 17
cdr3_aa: CASSLTRGAGVINEQFF
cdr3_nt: TGTGCCAGCAGCTTGACCCGCGGGGCGGGAGTGATCAATGAGCAGTTCTTC

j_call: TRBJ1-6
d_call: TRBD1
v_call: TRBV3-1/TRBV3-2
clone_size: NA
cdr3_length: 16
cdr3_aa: CASSQEGQVDNSPLHF
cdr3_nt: TGTGCCAGCAGCCAAGAAGGACAGGTTGATAATTCACCCCTCCACTTT

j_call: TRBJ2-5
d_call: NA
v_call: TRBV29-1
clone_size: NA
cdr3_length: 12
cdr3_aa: CSVLGGEETQYF
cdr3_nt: TGCAGCGTTCTAGGGGGTGAGGAGACCCAGTACTTC

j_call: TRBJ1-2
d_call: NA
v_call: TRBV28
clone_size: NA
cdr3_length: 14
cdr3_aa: CASTLIDSNYGYTF
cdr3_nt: TGTGCCAGCACACTTATCGACAGTAACTATGGCTACACCTTC

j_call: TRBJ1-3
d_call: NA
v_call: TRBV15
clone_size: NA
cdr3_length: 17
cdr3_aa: CATSSAGGPVAGNTIYF
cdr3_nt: TGTGCCACCAGCAGCGCCGGGGGTCCCGTAGCCGGAAACACCATATATTTT

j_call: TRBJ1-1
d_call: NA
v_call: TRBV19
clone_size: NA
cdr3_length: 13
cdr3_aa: CASSPRVDTEAFF
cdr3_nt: TGTGCCAGTAGTCCCAGGGTAGACACTGAAGCTTTCTTT

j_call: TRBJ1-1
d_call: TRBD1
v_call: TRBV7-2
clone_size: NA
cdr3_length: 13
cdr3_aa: CASSLQGATGAFF
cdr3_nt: TGTGCCAGCAGCCTACAGGGGGCGACGGGGGCTTTCTTT

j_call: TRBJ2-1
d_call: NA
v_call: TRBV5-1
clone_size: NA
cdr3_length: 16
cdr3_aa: CASSLDLSGAYNEQFF
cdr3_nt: TGCGCCAGCAGCTTGGATTTGTCCGGGGCATACAATGAGCAGTTCTTC

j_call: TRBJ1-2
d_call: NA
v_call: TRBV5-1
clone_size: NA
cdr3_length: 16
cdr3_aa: CASGPGPEGGNYGYTF
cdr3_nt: TGCGCCAGCGGACCGGGCCCCGAGGGGGGAAACTATGGCTACACCTTC

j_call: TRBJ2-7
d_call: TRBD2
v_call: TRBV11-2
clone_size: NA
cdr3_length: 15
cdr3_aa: CASSYPGLASYEQYF
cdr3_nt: TGTGCCAGCAGCTACCCGGGACTAGCATCCTACGAGCAGTACTTC

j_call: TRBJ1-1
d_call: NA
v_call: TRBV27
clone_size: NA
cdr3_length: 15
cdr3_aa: CASSFREGPNTEAFF
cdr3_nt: TGTGCCAGCAGTTTTAGGGAGGGACCGAACACTGAAGCTTTCTTT

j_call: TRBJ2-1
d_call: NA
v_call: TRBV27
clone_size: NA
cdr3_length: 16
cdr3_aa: CASSYEQGSGYNEQFF
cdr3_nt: TGTGCCAGCAGTTACGAACAGGGATCGGGTTACAATGAGCAGTTCTTC

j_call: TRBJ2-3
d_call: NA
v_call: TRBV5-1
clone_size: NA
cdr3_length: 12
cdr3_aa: CASSRDTDTQYF
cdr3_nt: TGCGCCAGCAGCCGCGACACAGATACGCAGTATTTT

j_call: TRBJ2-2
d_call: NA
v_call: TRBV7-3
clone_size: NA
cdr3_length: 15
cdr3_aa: CASSLGHANTGELFF
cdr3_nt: TGTGCCAGCAGCTTAGGGCACGCGAACACCGGGGAGCTGTTTTTT

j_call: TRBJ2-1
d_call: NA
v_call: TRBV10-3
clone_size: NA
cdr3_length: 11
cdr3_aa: CAIRLYNEQFF
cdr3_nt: TGTGCCATCAGACTTTACAATGAGCAGTTCTTC

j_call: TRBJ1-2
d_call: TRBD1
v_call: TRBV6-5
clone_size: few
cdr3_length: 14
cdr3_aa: CASSLRDRVNGYTF
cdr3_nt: TGTGCCAGCAGTCTCCGGGACAGGGTTAATGGCTACACCTTC

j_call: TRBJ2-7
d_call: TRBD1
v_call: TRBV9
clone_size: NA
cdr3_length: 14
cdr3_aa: CASSTGQGRDEQYF
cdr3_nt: TGTGCCAGCAGCACCGGACAGGGGAGGGACGAGCAGTACTTC

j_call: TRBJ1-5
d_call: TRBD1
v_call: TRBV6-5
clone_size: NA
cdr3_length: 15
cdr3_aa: CASLKQGAGNQPQHF
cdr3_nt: TGTGCCAGCCTAAAACAGGGGGCGGGCAATCAGCCCCAGCATTTT

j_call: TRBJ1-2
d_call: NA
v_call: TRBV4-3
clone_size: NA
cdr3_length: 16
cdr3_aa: CASSQDGVLANYGYTF
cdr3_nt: TGCGCCAGCAGCCAAGATGGGGTGCTAGCTAACTATGGCTACACCTTC

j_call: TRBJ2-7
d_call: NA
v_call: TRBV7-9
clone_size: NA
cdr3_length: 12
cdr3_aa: CASSLDFYEQYF
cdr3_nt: TGTGCCAGCAGCTTAGACTTTTACGAGCAGTACTTC